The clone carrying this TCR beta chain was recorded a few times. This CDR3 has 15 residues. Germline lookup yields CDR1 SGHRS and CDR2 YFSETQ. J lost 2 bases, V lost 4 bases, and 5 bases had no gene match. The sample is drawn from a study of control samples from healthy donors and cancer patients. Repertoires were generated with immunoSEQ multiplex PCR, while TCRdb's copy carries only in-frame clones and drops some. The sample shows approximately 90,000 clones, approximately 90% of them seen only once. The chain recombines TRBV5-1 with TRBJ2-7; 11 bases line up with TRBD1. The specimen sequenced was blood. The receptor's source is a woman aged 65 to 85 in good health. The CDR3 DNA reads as TGCGCCAGCAGCACGGGACAGGGGGTTCCCTACGAGCAGTACTTC. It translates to CASSTGQGVPYEQYF.